The 12 T cell receptor beta chains given below trace back to one sample, sequenced in a study of blood T cell repertoires in COVID-19. Sequenced by immunoSEQ multiplex PCR; TCRdb stores in-frame clones only, minus some. The data show fewer than 250,000 clones, about 83% seen once. Source material: peripheral blood. The receptors stem from a woman in her 50s with acute or convalescent COVID-19.

This chain links TRBV2 with TRBJ1-5; 7 bases agree with TRBD1. The CDR3 runs to 14 residues. CDR1 SNHLY and CDR2 FYNNEI come from the germline V gene. The junction had 10 bases not matched to a gene; V was cut back by 7 bases and J by 7 bases. The DNA for the CDR3 is TGTGCCAGCACTACAGACAGGGCGGGCCAGCCCCAGCATTTT. Translation gives CASTTDRAGQPQHF.

V usage is TRBV2 and J usage is TRBJ2-7, with a possible D match to TRBD1 (6 bases). Trimming removed 5 bases at V and 2 bases at J, with 10 bases between. Germline V gene sequence: CDR1 SNHLY, CDR2 FYNNEI. There are 13 residues in the CDR3. In nucleotides, the CDR3 is TGTGCCAGCAGTTACAGGGTTACCTACGAGCAGTACTTC. This translates into CASSYRVTYEQYF.

The chain recombines TRBV4-2 with TRBJ2-5; 7 bases line up with TRBD2. The V and J ends lost 0 bases and 2 bases, in that order; junction bases with no gene match: 6. This CDR3 spans 16 amino acids. From germline, CDR1 is LGHNA and CDR2 YNFKEQ. The CDR3 region has the DNA TGTGCCAGCAGCCAAGATCGTGTGCGGGGGCAAGAGACCCAGTACTTC. Its translation: CASSQDRVRGQETQYF.

The chain has TRBV16 and TRBJ2-7; D is perhaps TRBD2 (5 bases). Per the germline V gene, CDR1 is KGHSY and CDR2 is FQNENV. The V and J ends lost 4 bases and 5 bases respectively, with 15 bases between them. The CDR3 has 14 residues. CDR3 residues: CASSLDWGSDEQYF. DNA of the CDR3: TGTGCCAGCAGCCTGGACTGGGGATCGGACGAGCAGTACTTC.

The chain combines TRBV7-6 with TRBJ2-7, with D possibly being TRBD2 (6 bases). The V and J ends lost 5 bases and 2 bases respectively, with 13 bases between them. The length of the CDR3 is 14 residues. Germline V gene sequence: CDR1 SGHVS, CDR2 FNYEAQ. The CDR3 spells CASSPRDGAYEQYF. For the CDR3, the DNA is TGTGCCAGCAGCCCGCGGGACGGTGCCTACGAGCAGTACTTC.

The chain combines TRBV9 with TRBJ1-5, with D possibly matching TRBD1 (5 bases). Trimming shortened V by 3 bases and J by 6 bases, and 10 bases separated the two germline ends. The CDR3 is made up of 13 amino acids. Germline CDR1 reads SGDLS; CDR2 reads YYNGEE. The CDR3 here is CASSAGRGQPQHF. CDR3 DNA: TGTGCCAGCAGCGCCGGAAGGGGTCAGCCCCAGCATTTT.

This clone was seen repeatedly, ten times or more. V usage is TRBV2 and J usage is TRBJ2-1; 8 bases map to TRBD1. V was clipped by 4 bases and J by 5 bases; unmatched bases: 7. The germline gives CDR1 SNHLY, CDR2 FYNNEI. This CDR3 has 15 residues. The CDR3 DNA is TGTGCCAGCAGTGTAATGAACAGGGGGGACAATGAGCAGTTCTTC. Translation: CASSVMNRGDNEQFF. The full variable domain, rest sourced from reference TRBV2 and TRBJ2-1, is EPEVTQTPSHQVTQMGQEVILRCVPISNHLYFYWYRQILGQKVEFLVSFYNNEISEKSEIFDDQFSVERPDGSNFTLKIRSTKLEDSAMYFCASSVMNRGDNEQFFGPGTRLTVL.

V gene TRBV18 combines with J gene TRBJ1-5; 10 bases are a match to TRBD1. The V gene's germline CDR1 is KGHSH and CDR2 LQKENI. V lost 3 bases to trimming and J lost 1 base; unmatched junction nucleotides: 3. The CDR3 is made up of 16 amino acids. CDR3 sequence: CASSPPGQGSNQPQHF. The CDR3, as DNA: TGTGCCAGCTCACCCCCGGGACAGGGGAGCAATCAGCCCCAGCATTTT.

The rearrangement joins TRBV24-1 to TRBJ2-5; D is ambiguous. Trimming pared 5 bases from V and 4 bases from J, leaving 7 bases between. The CDR3 consists of 12 residues. Germline-derived CDR1 and CDR2 are KGHDR and SFDVKD. CDR3 loop: CATSAAVETQYF. The CDR3 region has the DNA TGTGCCACCAGTGCCGCAGTAGAGACCCAGTACTTC.

V is TRBV19 and J is TRBJ1-1; D is unclear. The CDR3 length is 14 residues. Trimming stripped 5 bases from V and 5 bases from J, with 15 bases between. Germline V lookup: CDR1 LNHDA, CDR2 SQIVND (reference sequence). The DNA for the CDR3 is TGTGCCAGTAGTCCTTGGTCCGGAGGGACTGAAGCTTTCTTT. Its protein is CASSPWSGGTEAFF. Based on the CDR3 plus reference TRBV19 and TRBJ1-1, the full variable domain is DGGITQSPKYLFRKEGQNVTLSCEQNLNHDAMYWYRQDPGQGLRLIYYSQIVNDFQKGDIAEGYSVSREKKESFPLTVTSAQKNPTAFYLCASSPWSGGTEAFFGQGTRLTVV.

The chain links TRBV9 to TRBJ2-5; D is perhaps TRBD2 (5 bases). Germline values: CDR1 SGDLS, CDR2 YYNGEE. V gave up 0 bases and J gave up 5 bases, with 5 bases separating them. This CDR3 has 12 residues. The CDR3 loop is CASSVGEETQYF. The CDR3 nucleotides are TGTGCCAGCAGCGTAGGGGAGGAGACCCAGTACTTC. Full variable domain (remainder filled in from reference TRBV9 and TRBJ2-5): DSGVTQTPKHLITATGQRVTLRCSPRSGDLSVYWYQQSLDQGLQFLIQYYNGEERAKGNILERFSAQQFPDLHSELNLSSLELGDSALYFCASSVGEETQYFGPGTRLLVL.

The chain carries TRBV4-1 and TRBJ2-7; D possibly corresponds to TRBD1 (6 bases). Germline CDR1 MGHRA, CDR2 YSYEKL. This CDR3 has 15 amino acids. Trimming cost V 1 base and J 3 bases, with 13 bases left between them. The CDR3 DNA reads as TGCGCCAGCAGCCAAGGAACGACAGGAATCTACGAGCAGTACTTC. It encodes CASSQGTTGIYEQYF.